The present T cell receptor beta chain was sequenced within a study of blood T cell repertoires in COVID-19. For the study at large: Acute and convalescent COVID-19 samples came from the United States, Italy and Spain. The analysed material was cDNA or gDNA that came from T cells, B-cell-depleted T cells, or PBMCs.

Trimming cost V 7 bases and J 2 bases; bases outside gene matches: 9. The CDR3 has 14 amino acids. Germline CDR1 reads SQVTM; CDR2 reads ANQGSEA. Participants were placed into cohorts based on the clinical history they reported. Recovered Cohort 3 donors showed two negative PCRs, clearance, or symptom resolution. The table came from immunoSEQ multiplex PCR; TCRdb's copy has only in-frame clones and leaves some out. The data show around 300,000 clones, roughly 90% seen once. The source of this sequence is a woman aged 25 to 39 who had recovered from COVID-19. The chain uses TRBV29-1 and TRBJ2-7; the match to TRBD2 covers 9 bases. Sequencing was carried out using PBMCs or T cells enriched from blood (not recorded which). CDR3 loop: CSATGLASTYEQYF. The CDR3 coding sequence is TGCAGCGCCACCGGACTAGCGTCGACCTACGAGCAGTACTTC.